This TCR beta chain came from a study of blood T cell repertoires in COVID-19. Study-wide background: The cDNA or gDNA used as material had been derived from T cells, B-cell-depleted T cells, or PBMCs.

Seattle participants joined during active infection and were tracked over time. Per the original methods: Nucleated cell counts were estimated from reference gene primer amplification. Sequencing used immunoSEQ multiplex PCR; TCRdb keeps in-frame clones, though not all of them. V and J calls plus clone size are reproduced from that table; the DNA served to infer D and trimming. Counted here are roughly 330,000 clones, roughly 87% occurring once; the ten biggest clones make up approximately 9.4%. Sample: peripheral blood. The source is a man younger than 40 with COVID-19, enrolled during active disease.

The CDR3 sequence: CASSLWGLGNSPLHF. Here the CDR3 DNA reads TGTGCCAGCAGCTTGTGGGGGCTGGGGAATTCACCCCTCCACTTT. The chain couples TRBV5-6 to TRBJ1-6, with D tentatively TRBD1 (6 bases). Trimming removed 1 base at V and 7 bases at J, with 12 bases between. The CDR3 is 15 amino acids. The germline V gene has CDR1 SGHDT and CDR2 YYEEEE.